This T cell receptor beta chain was sequenced for a study of breast tumors, draining lymph nodes, adjacent tissues. Many counts were recorded for this clonotype. Its matching antigen is unknown. Whole-study findings and limits: Tumor TCR diversity was below lymph nodes but above nontumor tissue.

One entry per CDR3 protein results from TCRdb running MiXCR on the multiplex PCR reads. This table has about 270,000 distinct CDR3 sequences, over 30% appearing once. Samples came from axillary lymph nodes draining the breast cancer. Germline lookup yields CDR1 SGHTA and CDR2 FQGNSA. The CDR3 is made up of 17 amino acids. Trimming at V came to 1 base and at J to 4 bases, leaving 8 bases not matched to a gene. What was sequenced was axillary lymph node tissue. This TCR derives from a female donor with breast cancer. Some clones in this sample may be carry-over from other donors' samples. The chain employs TRBV7-2 and TRBJ2-5, with 11 positions matching TRBD2. In DNA form, the CDR3 reads TGTGCCAGCAGCTTAGGGACTAGCGGGCTAGTGGGAGAGACCCAGTACTTC. Its translation is CASSLGTSGLVGETQYF.